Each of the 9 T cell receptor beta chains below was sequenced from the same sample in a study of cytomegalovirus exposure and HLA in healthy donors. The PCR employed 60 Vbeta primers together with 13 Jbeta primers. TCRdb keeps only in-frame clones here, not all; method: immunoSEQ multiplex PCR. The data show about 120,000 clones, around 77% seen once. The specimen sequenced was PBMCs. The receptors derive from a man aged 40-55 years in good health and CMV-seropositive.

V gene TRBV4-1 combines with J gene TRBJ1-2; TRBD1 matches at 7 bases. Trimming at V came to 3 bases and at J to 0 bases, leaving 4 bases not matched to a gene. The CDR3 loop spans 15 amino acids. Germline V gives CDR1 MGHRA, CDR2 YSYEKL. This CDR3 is CASSQGTEPNYGYTF. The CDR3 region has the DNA TGCGCCAGCAGCCAGGGGACAGAACCTAACTATGGCTACACCTTC.

The CDR3 loop is CASSRLTPAGTGELFF. The CDR3, as DNA: TGTGCCAGCAGCCGACTTACCCCGGCGGGCACCGGGGAGCTGTTTTTT. The V gene is TRBV7-6, the J gene TRBJ2-2; D possibly corresponds to TRBD2 (5 bases). From germline, CDR1 is SGHVS and CDR2 FNYEAQ. Between the trimmed V and J ends, which lost 5 bases and 4 bases, there was a span of 17 bases. CDR3 length equals 16 residues.

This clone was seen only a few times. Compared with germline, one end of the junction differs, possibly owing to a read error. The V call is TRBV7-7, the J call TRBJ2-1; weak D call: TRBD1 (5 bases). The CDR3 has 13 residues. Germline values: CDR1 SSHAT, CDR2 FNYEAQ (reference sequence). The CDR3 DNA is TGTGCTAGCAGCTTAGTAGGGGTCAATGAGCAGTTCTTC. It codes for CASSLVGVNEQFF.

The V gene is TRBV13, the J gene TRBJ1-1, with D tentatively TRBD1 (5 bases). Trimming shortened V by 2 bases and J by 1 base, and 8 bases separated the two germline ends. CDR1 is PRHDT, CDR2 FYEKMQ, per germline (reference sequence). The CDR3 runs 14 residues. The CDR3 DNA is TGTGCCAGCAGCTTACTTCAGGGGAACACTGAAGCTTTCTTT. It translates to CASSLLQGNTEAFF.

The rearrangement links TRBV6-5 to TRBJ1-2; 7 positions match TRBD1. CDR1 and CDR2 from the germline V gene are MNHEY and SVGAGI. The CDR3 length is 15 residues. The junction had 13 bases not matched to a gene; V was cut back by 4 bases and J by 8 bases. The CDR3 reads CASSFRRQGVDGYTF. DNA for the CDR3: TGTGCCAGCAGTTTCAGGCGGCAGGGGGTTGACGGCTACACCTTC.

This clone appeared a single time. The CDR3 nucleotides are TGCGCCAGCAGCTTGGGTCGGACAGGGGATCATTCACCCCTCCACTTT. Amino acids: CASSLGRTGDHSPLHF. The chain recombines TRBV5-1 with TRBJ1-6, with 9 positions matching TRBD1. CDR3 length equals 16 residues. Per the germline V gene, CDR1 is SGHRS and CDR2 is YFSETQ. V lost 0 bases and J lost 8; bases outside the gene matches: 6.

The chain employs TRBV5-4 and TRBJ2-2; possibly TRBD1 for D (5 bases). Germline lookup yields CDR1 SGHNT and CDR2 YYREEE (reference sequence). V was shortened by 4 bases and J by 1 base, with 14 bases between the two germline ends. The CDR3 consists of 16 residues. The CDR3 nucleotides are TGTGCCAGCAGCCTCCCCTCCCAGGGGAACACCGGGGAGCTGTTTTTT. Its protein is CASSLPSQGNTGELFF.

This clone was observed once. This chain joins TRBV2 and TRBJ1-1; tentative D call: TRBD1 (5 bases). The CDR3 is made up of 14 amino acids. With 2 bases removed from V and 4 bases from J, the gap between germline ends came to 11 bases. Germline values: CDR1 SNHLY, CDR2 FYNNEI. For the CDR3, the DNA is TGTGCCAGCAGTGAACGGGGGGGGATCACTGAAGCTTTCTTT. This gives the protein CASSERGGITEAFF.

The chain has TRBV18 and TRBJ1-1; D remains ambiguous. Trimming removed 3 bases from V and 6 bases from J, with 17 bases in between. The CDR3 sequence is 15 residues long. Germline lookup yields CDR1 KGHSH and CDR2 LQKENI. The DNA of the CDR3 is TGTGCCAGCTCACCCTCGACCGGGGAGCTTGCTGAAGCTTTCTTT. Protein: CASSPSTGELAEAFF.